The 15 T cell receptor beta chains presented below share a single source sample, sequenced in a study of blood T cell repertoires in COVID-19 (dated by TCRdb to 2018 to 2020). Preparation of the library involved the immunoSEQ multiplex PCR assay. Sourced from immuneACCESS, this table was stored by TCRdb with only in-frame sequences that have V and J called. A share of the clones is absent; for the studies checked, an unresolved V gene accounts for under half, and the remainder has no known explanation. The sample table shows approximately 100,000 clones, and about nine tenths are seen once. The ten largest clonotypes hold roughly a sixth of the sample. Specimen: peripheral blood. Receptors originate from a man aged 45-60 years with acute or convalescent COVID-19.

This chain uses TRBV5-4 with TRBJ1-5, with no clear D. Between the trimmed V and J ends, which lost 1 base and 6 bases, there was a span of 8 bases. This CDR3 is built from 13 residues. CDR1 is SGHNT, CDR2 YYREEE, per germline (reference sequence). Here the CDR3 DNA reads TGTGCCAGCAGCTTGTCCCCTTCTCAGCCCCAGCATTTT. It yields the protein CASSLSPSQPQHF. Supplemented by reference TRBV5-4 and TRBJ1-5, the full variable domain reads ETGVTQSPTHLIKTRGQQVTLRCSSQSGHNTVSWYQQALGQGPQFIFQYYREEENGRGNFPPRFSGLQFPNYSSELNVNALELDDSALYLCASSLSPSQPQHFGDGTRLSIL.

V is TRBV9 and J is TRBJ2-4, with 12 positions matching TRBD2. Germline-derived CDR1 and CDR2 are SGDLS and YYNGEE. The CDR3 is 17 amino acids. V was clipped by 0 bases and J by 4 bases; unmatched bases: 5. The CDR3 coding sequence is TGTGCCAGCAGCGTAGATCCTAGCGGGGGGGTAAAAAACATTCAGTACTTC. Translating gives CASSVDPSGGVKNIQYF. The full variable domain, rest sourced from reference TRBV9 and TRBJ2-4, is DSGVTQTPKHLITATGQRVTLRCSPRSGDLSVYWYQQSLDQGLQFLIQYYNGEERAKGNILERFSAQQFPDLHSELNLSSLELGDSALYFCASSVDPSGGVKNIQYFGAGTRLSVL.

This chain uses TRBV28 with TRBJ2-7; 7 positions match TRBD1. This CDR3 has 14 amino acids. Per the germline V gene, CDR1 is MDHEN and CDR2 is SYDVKM. Trimming took 8 bases from V and 2 from J; bases not matched to a gene: 9. CDR3 sequence reads: CASGGQPRPYEQYF. DNA for the CDR3: TGTGCCAGCGGGGGACAGCCTCGCCCCTACGAGCAGTACTTC.

This CDR3 is CASSQDTSGGARETQYF. DNA of the CDR3: TGTGCCAGCAGCCAGGACACTAGCGGGGGGGCCCGGGAGACCCAGTACTTC. The rearrangement uses TRBV3-1 (or the pseudogene TRBV3-2) and TRBJ2-5, with 13 bases lining up with TRBD2. CDR3 length: 17 amino acids. V lost 3 bases to trimming and J lost 5 bases; unmatched junction nucleotides: 9. Germline V CDR1 and CDR2: LGHDT, YNNKEL (reference sequence).

The chain has TRBV6-2 or TRBV6-3 and TRBJ1-1; D is unresolved. Trimming took off 2 bases at V and 7 bases at J, with 8 bases between the two ends. The germline CDR1 and CDR2 sequences are MNHEY and SVGEGT. This CDR3 contains 12 residues. CDR3 sequence: CASSYGQFEAFF. As DNA, the CDR3 is TGTGCCAGCAGTTACGGTCAGTTTGAAGCTTTCTTT.

The rearrangement links TRBV5-4 to TRBJ1-1; D is unclear. The CDR3 length is 13 residues. V lost 3 bases to trimming and J lost 1 base, with 7 bases between them. The germline CDR1 and CDR2 sequences are SGHNT and YYREEE (reference sequence). CDR3 loop: CASSSRANTEAFF. The DNA for the CDR3 is TGTGCCAGCAGCTCACGAGCGAACACTGAAGCTTTCTTT.

The CDR3 DNA reads TGTGCCAGCAGCTCCCGAGTGGACAGCTATGGCTACACCTTC. Its translation: CASSSRVDSYGYTF. V usage is TRBV11-3 and J usage is TRBJ1-2; D is possibly TRBD1 (6 bases). The CDR3 totals 14 residues. Germline CDR1 and CDR2: SGHNT and YENEEA. The V and J ends lost 4 bases and 4 bases respectively, with 13 bases between them. The variable domain in full, with the rest retrieved from reference TRBV11-3 and TRBJ1-2, is EAGVVQSPRYKIIEKKQPVAFWCNPISGHNTLYWYLQNLGQGPELLIRYENEEAVDDSQLPKDRFSAERLKGVDSTLKIQPAELGDSAVYLCASSSRVDSYGYTFGSGTRLTVV.

This chain uses TRBV5-1 with TRBJ2-5; D is perhaps TRBD2 (6 bases). CDR3 length equals 13 residues. Germline V gene sequence: CDR1 SGHRS, CDR2 YFSETQ. V gave up 7 bases and J gave up 1 base, with 11 bases separating them. CDR3 sequence reads: CASSPGVQETQYF. CDR3 bases: TGCGCCAGCTCGCCGGGGGTCCAAGAGACCCAGTACTTC.

This clone was counted only a few times. V is TRBV6-5 and J is TRBJ2-7, with 8 bases matching TRBD2. Germline CDR1 is MNHEY and CDR2 is SVGAGI. The CDR3 has 15 amino acids. The ends lost 8 bases at V and 0 bases at J; junction bases unmatched: 9. CDR3 loop: CASGSGGGSSYEQYF. The CDR3 nucleotides read TGTGCCAGCGGATCTGGCGGGGGGAGCTCCTACGAGCAGTACTTC.

The rearrangement uses TRBV2 and TRBJ2-5; D gene uncertain. Trimming pared 2 bases from V and 0 bases from J, leaving 4 bases between. Germline-derived CDR1 and CDR2 are SNHLY and FYNNEI. The CDR3 consists of 13 residues. The CDR3 nucleotides read TGTGCCAGCAGTGAACCCTACCAAGAGACCCAGTACTTC. It codes for CASSEPYQETQYF.

The chain employs TRBV28 and TRBJ2-1, with 9 bases that match TRBD1. The germline gives CDR1 MDHEN, CDR2 SYDVKM. Trimming cost V 5 bases and J 4 bases; bases outside gene matches: 6. There are 15 residues in the CDR3. The CDR3 reads CASSEGTGSYNEQFF. The DNA for the CDR3 is TGTGCCAGCAGTGAGGGGACAGGGTCGTACAATGAGCAGTTCTTC.

The genes are TRBV7-2 and TRBJ1-3, with D hard to call. V lost 1 base, J lost 0 bases, and 7 bases lay in between. This CDR3 spans 15 amino acids. The V gene's germline CDR1 is SGHTA and CDR2 FQGNSA. The CDR3 DNA reads as TGTGCCAGCAGCTTAGGTGGCAGCTCTGGAAACACCATATATTTT. Protein product: CASSLGGSSGNTIYF.

This clone was seen once. The chain links TRBV12-5 to TRBJ2-1; D unclear. Germline loops: CDR1 LGHNT, CDR2 FRNRAP. This CDR3 has 12 amino acids. V lost 1 base, J lost 6 bases, and 4 bases lay in between. As DNA, the CDR3 is TGTGCTAGTGGTTTGGGGCTCAATGAGCAGTTCTTC. It codes for CASGLGLNEQFF.

The chain employs TRBV19 and TRBJ2-7; TRBD2 aligns across 7 bases. The CDR3 spans 13 residues. The trim removed 2 bases at V and 3 bases at J, leaving 1 base unmatched. Per germline, CDR1 LNHDA and CDR2 SQIVND (reference sequence). CDR3 protein: CASSIRGGYEQYF. CDR3 DNA: TGTGCCAGTAGTATACGCGGGGGCTACGAGCAGTACTTC.

This sequence joins TRBV6-4 and TRBJ1-1; D not certain. The germline V gene encodes CDR1 MRHNA and CDR2 SNTAGT. V was trimmed by 6 bases and J by 2 bases, leaving 10 bases between them. This CDR3 is 13 amino acids long. CDR3 loop: CASRATLNTEAFF. CDR3 sequence (DNA): TGTGCCAGCAGGGCGACTCTAAACACTGAAGCTTTCTTT.